A single T cell receptor beta chain is shown here with its context. Its target is not known. Data came from immunoSEQ multiplex PCR; TCRdb stores just in-frame clones and leaves some out. The sample consists of 93,000 or so clones, 79% of them appearing once. The data belong to a study of glioma-infiltrating T cells after dendritic cell vaccination. Study at large: Patients received three intradermal dendritic cell vaccine injections at biweekly intervals. Study observations and caveats: Patients with more pretreatment TILs had longer time to progression and survival.

The receptor comes from a human donor with glioblastoma. The sample here was blood, taken before dendritic cell vaccination.

Written as DNA, the CDR3 is TGTGCCAGCCGGCTAGCGGTAAACACCGGGGAGCTGTTTTTT. The encoded protein is CASRLAVNTGELFF. The chain couples TRBV6-1 to TRBJ2-2, with 7 bases lining up with TRBD2. Germline CDR1 reads MNHNS; CDR2 reads SASEGT. With V trimmed by 8 bases and J by 2 bases, 5 bases remained unmatched. CDR3 length: 14 residues.